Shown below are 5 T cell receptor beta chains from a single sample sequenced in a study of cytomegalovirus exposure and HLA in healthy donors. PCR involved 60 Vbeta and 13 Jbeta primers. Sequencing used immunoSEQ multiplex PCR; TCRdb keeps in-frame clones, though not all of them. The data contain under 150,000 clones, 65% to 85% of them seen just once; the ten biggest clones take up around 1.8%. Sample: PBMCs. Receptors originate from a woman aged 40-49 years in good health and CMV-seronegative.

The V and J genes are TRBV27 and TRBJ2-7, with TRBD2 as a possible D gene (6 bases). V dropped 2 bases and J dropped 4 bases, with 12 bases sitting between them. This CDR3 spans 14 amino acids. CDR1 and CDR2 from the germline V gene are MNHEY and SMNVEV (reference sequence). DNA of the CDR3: TGTGCCAGCAGTTTAACCGGGAGCATATACGAGCAGTACTTC. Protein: CASSLTGSIYEQYF.

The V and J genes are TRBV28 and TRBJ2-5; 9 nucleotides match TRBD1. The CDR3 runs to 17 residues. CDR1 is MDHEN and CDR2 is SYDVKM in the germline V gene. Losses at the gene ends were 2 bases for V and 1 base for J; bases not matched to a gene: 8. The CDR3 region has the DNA TGTGCCAGCAGTTTAGACGGGACAGGGTTTTCCCAAGAGACCCAGTACTTC. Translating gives CASSLDGTGFSQETQYF.

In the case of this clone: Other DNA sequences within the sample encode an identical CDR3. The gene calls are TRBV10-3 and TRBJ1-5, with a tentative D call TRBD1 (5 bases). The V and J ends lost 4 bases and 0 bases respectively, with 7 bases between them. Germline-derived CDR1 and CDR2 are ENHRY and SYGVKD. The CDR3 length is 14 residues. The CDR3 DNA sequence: TGTGCCATCAGTGGGACAACTAGCAATCAGCCCCAGCATTTT. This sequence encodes CAISGTTSNQPQHF.

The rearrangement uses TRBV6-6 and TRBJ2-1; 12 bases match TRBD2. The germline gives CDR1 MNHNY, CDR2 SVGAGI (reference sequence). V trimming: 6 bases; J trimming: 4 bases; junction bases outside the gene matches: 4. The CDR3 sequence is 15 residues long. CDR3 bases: TGTGCCAGCAGCCCGACTAGCGGGAGTTACAATGAGCAGTTCTTC. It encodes CASSPTSGSYNEQFF.

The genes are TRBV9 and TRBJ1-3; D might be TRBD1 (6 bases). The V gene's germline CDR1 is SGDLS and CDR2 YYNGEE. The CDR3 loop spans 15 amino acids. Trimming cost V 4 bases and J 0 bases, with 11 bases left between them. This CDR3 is CASSLGTISGNTIYF. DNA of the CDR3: TGTGCCAGCAGCCTCGGGACAATCTCTGGAAACACCATATATTTT.